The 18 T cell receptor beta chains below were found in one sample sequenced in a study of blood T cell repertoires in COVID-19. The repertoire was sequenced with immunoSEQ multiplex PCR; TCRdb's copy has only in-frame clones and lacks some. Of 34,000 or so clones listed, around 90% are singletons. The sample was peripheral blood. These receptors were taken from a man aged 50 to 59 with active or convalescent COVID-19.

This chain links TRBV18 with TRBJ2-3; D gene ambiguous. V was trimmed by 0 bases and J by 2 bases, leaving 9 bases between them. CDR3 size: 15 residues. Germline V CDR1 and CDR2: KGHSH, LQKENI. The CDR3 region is CASSPPSGYTDTQYF. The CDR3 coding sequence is TGTGCCAGCTCACCACCCTCCGGGTACACAGATACGCAGTATTTT.

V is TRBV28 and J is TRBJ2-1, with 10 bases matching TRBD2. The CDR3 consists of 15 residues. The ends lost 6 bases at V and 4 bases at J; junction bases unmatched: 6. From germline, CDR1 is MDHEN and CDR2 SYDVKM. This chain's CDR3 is CASSSPTSGYNEQFF. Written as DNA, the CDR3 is TGTGCCAGCAGCTCCCCGACTAGCGGGTACAATGAGCAGTTCTTC.

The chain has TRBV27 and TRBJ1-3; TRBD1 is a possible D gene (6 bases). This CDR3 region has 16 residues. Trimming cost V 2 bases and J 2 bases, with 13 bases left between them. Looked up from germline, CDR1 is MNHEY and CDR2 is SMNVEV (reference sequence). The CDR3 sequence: CASSLRAGVAGNTIYF. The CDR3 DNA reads TGTGCCAGCAGTTTACGAGCAGGGGTTGCTGGAAACACCATATATTTT.

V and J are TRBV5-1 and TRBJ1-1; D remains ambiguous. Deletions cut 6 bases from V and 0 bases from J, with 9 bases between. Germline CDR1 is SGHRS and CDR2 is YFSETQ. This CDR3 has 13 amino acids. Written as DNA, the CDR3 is TGCGCCAGCACGCTGGAGATGAACACTGAAGCTTTCTTT. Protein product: CASTLEMNTEAFF. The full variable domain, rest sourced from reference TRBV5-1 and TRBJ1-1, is KAGVTQTPRYLIKTRGQQVTLSCSPISGHRSVSWYQQTPGQGLQFLFEYFSETQRNKGNFPGRFSGRQFSNSRSEMNVSTLELGDSALYLCASTLEMNTEAFFGQGTRLTVV.

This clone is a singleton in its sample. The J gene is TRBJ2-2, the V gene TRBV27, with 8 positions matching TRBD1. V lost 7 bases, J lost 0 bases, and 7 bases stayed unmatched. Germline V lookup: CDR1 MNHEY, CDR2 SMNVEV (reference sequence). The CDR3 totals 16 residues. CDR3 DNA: TGTGCCAGCACTTTCAGGGGGCCAACGAACACCGGGGAGCTGTTTTTT. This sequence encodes CASTFRGPTNTGELFF.

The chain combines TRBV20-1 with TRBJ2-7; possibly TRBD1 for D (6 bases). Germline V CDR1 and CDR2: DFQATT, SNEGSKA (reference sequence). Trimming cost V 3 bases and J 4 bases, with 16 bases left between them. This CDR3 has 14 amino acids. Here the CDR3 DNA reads TGCAGTGCTAGTCGGACAGCGAACCCTTACGAGCAGTACTTC. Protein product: CSASRTANPYEQYF.

The CDR3 nucleotides are TGCAGCGCCTACGGAATAGGGACTAGCGGGCGAGAGTGGGGGACCCAGTACTTC. Its protein is CSAYGIGTSGREWGTQYF. The chain carries TRBV29-1 and TRBJ2-5, with 12 bases matching TRBD2. This CDR3 has 18 amino acids. Germline V gene lookup returns CDR1 SQVTM and CDR2 ANQGSEA. Unmatched junction bases numbered 22, after V lost 7 bases and J lost 7 bases.

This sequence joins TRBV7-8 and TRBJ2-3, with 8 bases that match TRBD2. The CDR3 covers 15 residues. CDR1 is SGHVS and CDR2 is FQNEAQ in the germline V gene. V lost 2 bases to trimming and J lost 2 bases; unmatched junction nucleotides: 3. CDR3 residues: CASSLRGLDTDTQYF. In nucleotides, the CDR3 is TGTGCCAGCAGCTTAAGGGGACTAGACACAGATACGCAGTATTTT.

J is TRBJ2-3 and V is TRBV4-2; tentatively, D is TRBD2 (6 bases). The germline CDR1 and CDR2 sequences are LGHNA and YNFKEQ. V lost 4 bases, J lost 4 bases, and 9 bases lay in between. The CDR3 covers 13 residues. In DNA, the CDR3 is TGTGCCAGCAGCCTTGGAGGGCCAGATACGCAGTATTTT. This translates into CASSLGGPDTQYF.

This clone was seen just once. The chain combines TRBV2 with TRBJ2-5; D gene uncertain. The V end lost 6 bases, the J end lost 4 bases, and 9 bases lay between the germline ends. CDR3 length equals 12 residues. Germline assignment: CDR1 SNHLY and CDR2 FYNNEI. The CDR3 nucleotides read TGTGCCAGCAGCCTAGATCGAGAGACCCAGTACTTC. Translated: CASSLDRETQYF.

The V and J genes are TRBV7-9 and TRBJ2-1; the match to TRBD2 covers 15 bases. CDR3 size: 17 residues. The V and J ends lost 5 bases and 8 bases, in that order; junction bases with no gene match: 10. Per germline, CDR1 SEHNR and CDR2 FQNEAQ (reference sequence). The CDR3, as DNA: TGTGCCAGCAGCGGACTAGCGGGAGGGCCCGGGTCGGATGAGCAGTTCTTC. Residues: CASSGLAGGPGSDEQFF.

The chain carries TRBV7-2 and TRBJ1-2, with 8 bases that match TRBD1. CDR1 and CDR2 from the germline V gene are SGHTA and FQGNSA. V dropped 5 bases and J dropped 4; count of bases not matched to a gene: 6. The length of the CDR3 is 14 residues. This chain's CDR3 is CASSNGQGAYGYTF. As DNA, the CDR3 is TGTGCCAGCAGCAACGGACAGGGTGCCTATGGCTACACCTTC.

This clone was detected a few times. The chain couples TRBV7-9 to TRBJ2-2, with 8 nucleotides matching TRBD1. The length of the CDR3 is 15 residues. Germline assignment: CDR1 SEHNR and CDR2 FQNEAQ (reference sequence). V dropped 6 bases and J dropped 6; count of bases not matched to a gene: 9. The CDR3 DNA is TGTGCCAGCAGGCAAGGACAGGGCGAATCCGGGGAGCTGTTTTTT. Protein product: CASRQGQGESGELFF.

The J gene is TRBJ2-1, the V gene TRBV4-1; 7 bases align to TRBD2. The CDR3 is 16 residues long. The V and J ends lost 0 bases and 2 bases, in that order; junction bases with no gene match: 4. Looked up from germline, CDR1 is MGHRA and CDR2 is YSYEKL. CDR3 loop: CASSQDRGRAYNEQFF. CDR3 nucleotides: TGCGCCAGCAGCCAAGATAGAGGGAGGGCCTACAATGAGCAGTTCTTC.

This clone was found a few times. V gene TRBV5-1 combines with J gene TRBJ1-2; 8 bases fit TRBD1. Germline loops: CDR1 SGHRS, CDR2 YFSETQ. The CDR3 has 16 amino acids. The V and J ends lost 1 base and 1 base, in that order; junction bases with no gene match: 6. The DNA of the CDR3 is TGCGCCAGCAGCTTGACAGGGGGTCTTATTAACTATGGCTACACCTTC. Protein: CASSLTGGLINYGYTF.

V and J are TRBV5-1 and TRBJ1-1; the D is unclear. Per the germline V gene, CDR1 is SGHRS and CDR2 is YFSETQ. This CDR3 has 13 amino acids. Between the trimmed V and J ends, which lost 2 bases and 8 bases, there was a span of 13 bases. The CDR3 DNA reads TGCGCCAGCAGCTTCGGGGATCGACCAGAAGCTTTCTTT. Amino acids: CASSFGDRPEAFF.

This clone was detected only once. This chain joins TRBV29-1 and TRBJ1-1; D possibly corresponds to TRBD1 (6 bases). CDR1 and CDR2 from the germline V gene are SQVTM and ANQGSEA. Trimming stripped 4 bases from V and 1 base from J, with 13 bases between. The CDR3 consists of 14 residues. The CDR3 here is CSVAVTGQNTEAFF. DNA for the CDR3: TGCAGCGTTGCCGTCACAGGGCAGAACACTGAAGCTTTCTTT.

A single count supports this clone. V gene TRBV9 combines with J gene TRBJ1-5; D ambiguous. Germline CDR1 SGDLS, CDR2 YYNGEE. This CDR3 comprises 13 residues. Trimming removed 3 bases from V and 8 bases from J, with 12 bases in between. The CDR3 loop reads CASSEEGNEPQHF. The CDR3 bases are TGTGCCAGCAGCGAGGAGGGTAATGAGCCCCAGCATTTT.